Listed here are 21 T cell receptor beta chains from one sample, sequenced in a study of shared clonotypes between healthy human individuals. The repertoire was sequenced with immunoSEQ multiplex PCR; TCRdb's copy has only in-frame clones and lacks some. The sample lists 2 million to 3 million clones; more than 85% were seen once. Source material: naive CD4+ T cells from PBMCs. Subset meaning: CD45RA+ positively selected. Receptors originate from a man younger than 35 in good health. Some clones in this sample may be carry-over from other donors' samples.

The V gene is TRBV11-3, the J gene TRBJ2-1, with 11 nucleotides matching TRBD2. Per germline, CDR1 SGHNT and CDR2 YENEEA. The J segment lost 0 bases and the V segment lost 1 base, leaving 5 bases of the junction unmatched. CDR3 size: 18 residues. The CDR3 loop reads CASSLGSSGRRSYNEQFF. CDR3 coding DNA: TGTGCCAGCAGCTTAGGGTCTAGCGGGAGGCGCTCCTACAATGAGCAGTTCTTC.

The J gene is TRBJ2-2, the V gene TRBV9; 8 bases align to TRBD2. The V segment lost 3 bases and the J segment 1 base; nucleotides outside the gene matches: 11. CDR1 is SGDLS and CDR2 is YYNGEE in the germline V gene. The CDR3 extends over 18 amino acids. As DNA, the CDR3 is TGTGCCAGCAGCGGGCCCCTGGGACTAGGGATGAACACCGGGGAGCTGTTTTTT. As protein: CASSGPLGLGMNTGELFF. Full variable domain (rest looked up from reference TRBV9 and TRBJ2-2): DSGVTQTPKHLITATGQRVTLRCSPRSGDLSVYWYQQSLDQGLQFLIQYYNGEERAKGNILERFSAQQFPDLHSELNLSSLELGDSALYFCASSGPLGLGMNTGELFFGEGSRLTVL.

The V gene is TRBV6-6, the J gene TRBJ2-1; D is unresolved. Deletions cut 5 bases from V and 8 bases from J, with 7 bases between. In germline, CDR1 is MNHNY, CDR2 SVGAGI (reference sequence). This CDR3 contains 11 residues. The CDR3 bases are TGTGCCAGCAGTCTCCAGGATGAGCAGTTCTTC. Translated: CASSLQDEQFF.

The chain employs TRBV27 and TRBJ2-3; D is undetermined. Looked up from germline, CDR1 is MNHEY and CDR2 is SMNVEV (reference sequence). The CDR3 contains 13 residues. V was clipped by 5 bases and J by 1 base, with 7 bases between them. The CDR3 reads CASSPPGTDTQYF. Written as DNA, the CDR3 is TGTGCCAGCAGTCCACCGGGCACAGATACGCAGTATTTT.

The V gene is TRBV18, the J gene TRBJ2-7, with D hard to call. The CDR3 covers 13 residues. V lost 3 bases to trimming and J lost 7 bases, with 13 bases between them. Germline CDR1 is KGHSH and CDR2 is LQKENI. The DNA for the CDR3 is TGTGCCAGCTCACCCGCCAGTTCGTGGGAGCAGTACTTC. This sequence encodes CASSPASSWEQYF.

This clone was observed a single time. No DNA is shown, since the ends of the CDR3 on it are uncertain; the CDR3 is the one TCRdb lists. The V and J genes are TRBV5-1 and TRBJ1-2; the D call TRBD1 from the table was never checked on the DNA. The CDR3 contains 16 residues when both ends are counted. Germline CDR1 reads SGHRS; CDR2 reads YFSETQ. The chain's CDR3 is CASSLDSGQGVYGYTF.

On this clone: Other DNA sequences in this sample translate to the same CDR3. The chain carries TRBV7-9 and TRBJ1-2; D remains unclear. Germline loops: CDR1 SEHNR, CDR2 FQNEAQ (reference sequence). The CDR3 extends over 14 amino acids. V lost 2 bases to trimming and J lost 1 base, with 8 bases between them. The CDR3 bases are TGTGCCAGCAGCTTAAGCGGGAATAACTATGGCTACACCTTC. Translating it yields CASSLSGNNYGYTF. The full variable domain, with the rest looked up from reference TRBV7-9 and TRBJ1-2, is DTGVSQNPRHKITKRGQNVTFRCDPISEHNRLYWYRQTLGQGPEFLTYFQNEAQLEKSRLLSDRFSAERPKGSFSTLEIQRTEQGDSAMYLCASSLSGNNYGYTFGSGTRLTVV.

Comment on this clone: Within the sample, other DNA sequences also encode this same CDR3. The genes are TRBV28 and TRBJ2-3; D is unclear. CDR1 and CDR2 (germline): MDHEN, SYDVKM. This CDR3 has 13 residues. V shed 2 bases and J shed 0 bases, with 3 bases lying between them. Written as DNA, the CDR3 is TGTGCCAGCAGTTTACCTAGCACAGATACGCAGTATTTT. This gives the protein CASSLPSTDTQYF.

The chain employs TRBV7-8 and TRBJ2-6, with D possibly called TRBD1 or TRBD2 (5 bases each). The length of the CDR3 is 15 residues. Germline assignment: CDR1 SGHVS and CDR2 FQNEAQ. Trimming took 5 bases from V and 0 from J, leaving 8 bases between them. CDR3: CASSPGSSGANVLTF. DNA of the CDR3: TGTGCCAGCAGCCCAGGGAGCTCTGGGGCCAACGTCCTGACTTTC.

This sequence joins TRBV6-5 and TRBJ2-5, with D perhaps TRBD2 (5 bases). The CDR3 is 15 amino acids. V dropped 5 bases and J dropped 1 base, with 14 bases sitting between them. The germline V gene has CDR1 MNHEY and CDR2 SVGAGI. The CDR3 sequence is CASSTRGSTQETQYF. CDR3 nucleotide sequence: TGTGCCAGCAGTACCCGGGGTTCGACCCAAGAGACCCAGTACTTC.

V is TRBV28 and J is TRBJ2-7; TRBD2 is a possible D gene (6 bases). V gave up 5 bases and J gave up 1 base, with 30 bases separating them. Germline CDR1 and CDR2: MDHEN and SYDVKM. The CDR3 loop spans 20 amino acids. The CDR3 loop is CASSNLNIRDSAEGSYEQYF. CDR3 sequence (DNA): TGTGCCAGCAGTAACCTCAATATAAGGGACTCCGCTGAGGGGTCCTACGAGCAGTACTTC.

The CDR3 DNA reads TGTGCCAGCAGCTTAACCGGGCCGCGGGGTGTCTACAATGAGCAGTTCTTC. Protein sequence: CASSLTGPRGVYNEQFF. J is TRBJ2-1 and V is TRBV7-3, with a tentative D call TRBD2 (6 bases). CDR3 size: 17 residues. Germline assignment: CDR1 SGHTA and CDR2 FQGTGA. Trimming removed 0 bases at V and 3 bases at J, with 15 bases between.

This clone was picked up one time. V usage is TRBV5-1 and J usage is TRBJ2-5; no clear D. Germline V lookup: CDR1 SGHRS, CDR2 YFSETQ. The CDR3 contains 11 residues. V lost 3 bases and J 5 bases, leaving 5 bases between the germline ends. The CDR3 nucleotides are TGCGCCAGCAGCTATGGCGAGACCCAGTACTTC. Protein: CASSYGETQYF.

The chain links TRBV5-1 to TRBJ2-3; D uncertain. Trimming removed 6 bases from V and 2 bases from J, with 10 bases in between. The germline CDR1 and CDR2 sequences are SGHRS and YFSETQ. This CDR3 is built from 13 residues. CDR3 protein: CASTSLPTDTQYF. The CDR3 DNA reads as TGCGCCAGCACCTCTCTCCCCACAGATACGCAGTATTTT.

This chain connects TRBV30 to TRBJ1-1, with a possible D match to TRBD1 (5 bases). V gave up 4 bases and J gave up 2 bases, with 17 bases separating them. The V gene's germline CDR1 is GTSNPN and CDR2 SVGIG (reference sequence). The CDR3 has 15 residues. The CDR3 coding sequence is TGTGCCTGGATCAAATCGGGGGTAGGAAACACTGAAGCTTTCTTT. It codes for CAWIKSGVGNTEAFF.

This sequence joins TRBV5-4 and TRBJ2-7, with 7 bases matching TRBD1. CDR1 and CDR2 from the germline V gene are SGHNT and YYREEE (reference sequence). J was trimmed by 4 bases and V by 4 bases; bases with no gene match: 2. The CDR3 length is 12 residues. The CDR3 sequence: CASSQQGYEQYF. In nucleotides, the CDR3 is TGTGCCAGCAGCCAACAGGGGTACGAGCAGTACTTC.

The J gene is TRBJ1-2, the V gene TRBV27; D perhaps matches TRBD1 (5 bases). Trimming removed 5 bases from V and 0 bases from J, with 13 bases in between. The CDR3 covers 15 residues. The germline CDR1 and CDR2 sequences are MNHEY and SMNVEV (reference sequence). The CDR3 spells CASSPIAGPNYGYTF. CDR3 nucleotide sequence: TGTGCCAGCAGTCCCATCGCGGGACCTAACTATGGCTACACCTTC.

This chain links TRBV28 with TRBJ2-3; D is possibly TRBD1 (6 bases). CDR3 size: 15 residues. Germline assignment: CDR1 MDHEN and CDR2 SYDVKM. The germline V and J ends were trimmed by 5 bases and 0 bases, with 12 bases remaining between them. The CDR3 reads CASSQGPGSTDTQYF. The CDR3 coding sequence is TGTGCCAGCAGTCAGGGGCCGGGGAGCACAGATACGCAGTATTTT. The complete variable domain, with remaining parts taken from reference TRBV28 and TRBJ2-3, reads DVKVTQSSRYLVKRTGEKVFLECVQDMDHENMFWYRQDPGLGLRLIYFSYDVKMKEKGDIPEGYSVSREKKERFSLILESASTNQTSMYLCASSQGPGSTDTQYFGPGTRLTVL.

The V gene is TRBV6-5, the J gene TRBJ2-1; D remains unclear. V was pared by 4 bases and J by 6 bases, with 7 bases between. This CDR3 contains 12 residues. Germline lookup yields CDR1 MNHEY and CDR2 SVGAGI. CDR3 DNA: TGTGCCAGCAGTTCATCCAGCAATGAGCAGTTCTTC. Encoded protein: CASSSSSNEQFF.

J is TRBJ2-7 and V is TRBV11-2; D is unclear. Germline-derived CDR1 and CDR2 are SGHAT and FQNNGV. This CDR3 has 12 residues. V lost 3 bases to trimming and J lost 4 bases, with 7 bases between them. The CDR3 region has the DNA TGTGCCAGCAGCTTTGGTGGATACGAGCAGTACTTC. Its protein is CASSFGGYEQYF. The complete variable domain, with remaining parts taken from reference TRBV11-2 and TRBJ2-7, reads EAGVAQSPRYKIIEKRQSVAFWCNPISGHATLYWYQQILGQGPKLLIQFQNNGVVDDSQLPKDRFSAERLKGVDSTLKIQPAKLEDSAVYLCASSFGGYEQYFGPGTRLTVT.

The genes are TRBV11-2 and TRBJ2-5; 7 bases are shared with TRBD2. The CDR3 runs to 13 residues. CDR1 is SGHAT, CDR2 FQNNGV, per germline. V gave up 7 bases and J gave up 4 bases; unmatched junction bases: 6. Here the CDR3 DNA reads TGTGCCAGCACCGGTCCGGGAGGAGAGACCCAGTACTTC. The encoded protein is CASTGPGGETQYF.